This entry lists 27 T cell receptor beta chains sequenced from one sample in a study of regulatory T cells in long-lasting Graves disease. According to the study, TCR beta libraries were built with iRepertoire HTBI primers and CDR3-region Arm-PCR. TCRdb independently ran MiXCR on the multiplex PCR reads; one entry per CDR3 protein. The sample shows roughly 500,000 distinct CDR3 sequences, under 25% of them seen only once. Specified time point: persistent/refractory GD, antithyroid drugs over 5 years with positive TRAb. With RNA extracted from PBMCs as input, the TCR library was made. The specimen was peripheral blood mononuclear cells (PBMCs), collected when the disease was refractory, from a patient treated with antithyroid drugs. The receptors here all came from a female donor with Graves disease.

The chain has TRBV7-8 and TRBJ1-2, with 9 bases matching TRBD1. The V gene's germline CDR1 is SGHVS and CDR2 FQNEAQ. The CDR3 is 16 amino acids. The V segment lost 1 base and the J segment 4 bases; nucleotides outside the gene matches: 7. The CDR3 region has the DNA TGTGCCAGCAGCTTAGTCTCCGGGACAGGGTCCTATGGCTACACCTTC. Translation: CASSLVSGTGSYGYTF.

This clonotype was recorded at least ten times. V and J are TRBV28 and TRBJ2-2, with TRBD2 identical over 7 bases. CDR1 is MDHEN, CDR2 SYDVKM, per germline. Trimming at V came to 10 bases and at J to 5 bases, leaving 4 bases not matched to a gene. There are 12 residues in the CDR3. The CDR3 nucleotides read TGTGCCAAGGCGGGAGCGACCGGGGAGCTGTTTTTT. This gives the protein CAKAGATGELFF.

A few counts support this clonotype. CDR3 sequence reads: CATSRVGTSAEQYF. The CDR3 bases are TGTGCCACCAGCAGAGTCGGGACTAGCGCCGAGCAGTACTTC. The rearrangement links TRBV15 to TRBJ2-7, with TRBD2 matching 10 bases. The CDR3 is 14 residues long. Germline CDR1 reads LNHNV; CDR2 reads YYDKDF (reference sequence). The trim removed 1 base at V and 6 bases at J, leaving 3 bases unmatched.

This clonotype was observed a handful of times. The CDR3 reads CASRSDRVRAGELFF. CDR3 in DNA: TGTGCCAGCAGATCCGACAGGGTGCGCGCCGGGGAGCTGTTTTTT. V gene TRBV6-1 combines with J gene TRBJ2-2, with 7 bases matching TRBD1. From germline, CDR1 is MNHNS and CDR2 SASEGT. The junction had 10 bases not matched to a gene; V was cut back by 6 bases and J by 6 bases. The CDR3 spans 15 residues.

This clonotype was seen just once. A read error may be the cause here, since a much bigger clone is one base away. This CDR3 reads CASSLVNPGNRPQHF. DNA of the CDR3: TGTGCCAGCAGCTTAGTGAACCCAGGGAATCGGCCCCAGCATTTT. The chain employs TRBV11-1 and TRBJ1-5; tentative D call: TRBD1 (5 bases). CDR3 length: 15 amino acids. Germline lookup yields CDR1 SGHAT and CDR2 FQDESV (reference sequence).

This rearrangement joins TRBV28 to TRBJ2-1; 7 nucleotides match TRBD2. This CDR3 region has 14 residues. Germline CDR1 is MDHEN and CDR2 is SYDVKM. The J segment lost 7 bases and the V segment lost 5 bases, leaving 8 bases of the junction unmatched. The CDR3 nucleotides read TGTGCCAGCAGTCGAGGCGGGAGAGTAAATGAGCAGTTCTTC. The encoded protein is CASSRGGRVNEQFF.

This chain links TRBV30 with TRBJ2-2, with D possibly called TRBD1 or TRBD2 (5 bases each). V was pared by 2 bases and J by 6 bases, with 10 bases between. Germline values: CDR1 GTSNPN, CDR2 SVGIG (reference sequence). The CDR3 runs 13 residues. CDR3 DNA: TGTGCCTGGAGTCTGTGGGGACCCGGGGAGCTGTTTTTT. Amino acid sequence: CAWSLWGPGELFF.

The chain links TRBV20-1 to TRBJ2-3, with 8 bases identical to TRBD2. The germline CDR1 and CDR2 sequences are DFQATT and SNEGSKA (reference sequence). This CDR3 is 14 amino acids long. V lost 8 bases to trimming and J lost 0 bases; unmatched junction nucleotides: 7. CDR3 sequence (DNA): TGCAGTTTCCGCAGCGGGAGTAGCACAGATACGCAGTATTTT. It yields the protein CSFRSGSSTDTQYF.

This clonotype appeared a few times. The chain links TRBV7-3 to TRBJ2-7; a weak D match, TRBD1 (6 bases). The CDR3 is made up of 13 amino acids. Germline V gene lookup returns CDR1 SGHTA and CDR2 FQGTGA. V lost 4 bases, J lost 6 bases, and 13 bases lay in between. This chain's CDR3 is CASSSHRDTEQYF. CDR3 DNA sequence: TGTGCCAGCAGCTCTCACCGGGACACCGAGCAGTACTTC.

This clonotype was counted at least ten times. This chain links TRBV27 with TRBJ1-2; 7 positions match TRBD1. Germline-derived CDR1 and CDR2 are MNHEY and SMNVEV (reference sequence). The ends lost 3 bases at V and 4 bases at J; junction bases unmatched: 14. This CDR3 comprises 17 residues. In nucleotides, the CDR3 is TGTGCCAGCAGTTTTCCCCCACGCCGACAGGGCGGCTATGGCTACACCTTC. This sequence encodes CASSFPPRRQGGYGYTF.

V usage is TRBV14 and J usage is TRBJ1-5; unclear D gene. This CDR3 has 12 residues. With 2 bases removed from V and 11 bases from J, the gap between germline ends came to 10 bases. CDR1 SGHDN and CDR2 FVKESK come from the germline V gene. The CDR3 sequence is CASSQLGAAQHF. As DNA, the CDR3 is TGTGCCAGCAGCCAACTGGGCGCCGCCCAGCATTTT. The full variable domain, with the rest looked up from reference TRBV14 and TRBJ1-5, is EAGVTQFPSHSVIEKGQTVTLRCDPISGHDNLYWYRRVMGKEIKFLLHFVKESKQDESGMPNNRFLAERTGGTYSTLKVQPAELEDSGVYFCASSQLGAAQHFGDGTRLSIL.

This clonotype was detected ten times or more. The chain joins TRBV2 to TRBJ2-5, with a weak D call TRBD2 (6 bases). This CDR3 spans 15 amino acids. V was clipped by 1 base and J by 4 bases, with 13 bases between them. The germline CDR1 and CDR2 sequences are SNHLY and FYNNEI. DNA for the CDR3: TGTGCCAGCAGTGAAGATCTGCGGGGAGGAGAGACCCAGTACTTC. It codes for CASSEDLRGGETQYF.

Remarks on this clonotype: Relative to the germline gene, one junction end is altered; a read error may explain this. The chain joins TRBV28 to TRBJ1-3; no definite D call. The CDR3 has 14 amino acids. The germline V gene has CDR1 MDHEN and CDR2 SYDVKM. The CDR3 here is CASERRSSGSTIYF. The CDR3, as DNA: TGTGCCAGCGAACGGAGAAGCTCTGGAAGCACCATATATTTT. Variable domain in full (rest from reference TRBV28 and TRBJ1-3): DVKVTQSSRYLVKRTGEKVFLECVQDMDHENMFWYRQDPGLGLRLIYFSYDVKMKEKGDIPEGYSVSREKKERFSLILESASTNQTSMYLCASERRSSGSTIYFGEGSWLTVV.

This clonotype was seen more than once but under ten times. The chain links TRBV20-1 to TRBJ2-7; TRBD1 agrees at 9 bases. V shed 5 bases and J 5 bases; nucleotides not matched to a gene: 4. The germline CDR1 and CDR2 sequences are DFQATT and SNEGSKA (reference sequence). This CDR3 has 12 residues. As DNA, the CDR3 is TGCAGTGCTTCGGACAGGGGCCACGAGCAGTACTTC. It specifies CSASDRGHEQYF.

This clonotype was detected a few times. This chain links TRBV30 with TRBJ1-1; 7 positions match TRBD1. Losses at the gene ends were 1 base for V and 9 bases for J; bases not matched to a gene: 11. The CDR3 is 14 amino acids. Germline V gene data show CDR1 as GTSNPN and CDR2 as SVGIG (reference sequence). The CDR3 DNA sequence: TGTGCCTGGAGTGGGGACAGTACATTCCCACAAGCTTTCTTT. Protein: CAWSGDSTFPQAFF. Supplemented by reference TRBV30 and TRBJ1-1, the full variable domain reads SQTIHQWPATLVQPVGSPLSLECTVEGTSNPNLYWYRQAAGRGLQLLFYSVGIGQISSEVPQNLSASRPQDRQFILSSKKLLLSDSGFYLCAWSGDSTFPQAFFGQGTRLTVV.

This clonotype occurred a few times. The chain combines TRBV11-2 with TRBJ2-1; D possibly corresponds to TRBD1 (6 bases). The germline V and J ends were trimmed by 1 base and 9 bases, with 13 bases remaining between them. CDR1 and CDR2 (germline): SGHAT, FQNNGV. The CDR3 spans 14 residues. The CDR3 nucleotides read TGTGCCAGCAGCTTAGGGGCAGGGGCAGGTGAGCAGTTCTTC. Amino acid sequence: CASSLGAGAGEQFF.

The chain is built from TRBV7-8 and TRBJ1-5; a possible D gene is TRBD1 (5 bases). V was pared by 5 bases and J by 0 bases, with 14 bases between. The CDR3 extends over 16 amino acids. Germline-derived CDR1 and CDR2 are SGHVS and FQNEAQ. CDR3: CASSQNRGVSNQPQHF. The CDR3 region has the DNA TGTGCCAGCAGCCAAAATAGAGGGGTTAGCAATCAGCCCCAGCATTTT.

This chain uses TRBV10-3 with TRBJ2-2, with D uncertain. This CDR3 is 16 amino acids long. Trimming took 4 bases from V and 5 from J, leaving 17 bases between them. CDR1 is ENHRY, CDR2 SYGVKD, per germline. Here the CDR3 reads CAISAKRSSRTGELFF. The CDR3 bases are TGTGCCATCAGTGCAAAGCGCTCTTCCCGGACCGGGGAGCTGTTTTTT.

In its sample, this clonotype was seen many times. The chain is built from TRBV2 and TRBJ1-2; D unclear. Between the trimmed V and J ends, which lost 3 bases and 4 bases, there was a span of 12 bases. The CDR3 totals 14 residues. Germline lookup yields CDR1 SNHLY and CDR2 FYNNEI. The CDR3 DNA sequence: TGTGCCAGCAGTGATTTGGCAGGCTTCTATGGCTACACCTTC. Residues: CASSDLAGFYGYTF.

This clonotype showed up many times. J is TRBJ1-2 and V is TRBV6-5, with 7 bases that match TRBD1. The CDR3 has 14 amino acids. The J segment lost 7 bases and the V segment lost 4 bases, leaving 9 bases of the junction unmatched. CDR1 and CDR2 (germline): MNHEY, SVGAGI. This CDR3 is CASSSYRGAGGYTF. In nucleotides, the CDR3 is TGTGCCAGCAGTTCCTACAGGGGAGCAGGTGGCTACACCTTC.

Turning to this clonotype: The germline gene is not matched at one end of the junction; a read error may be the cause. V usage is TRBV13 and J usage is TRBJ1-6, with D possibly TRBD1 on 5 matching bases. CDR3 length equals 16 residues. Germline CDR1 is PRHDT and CDR2 is FYEKMQ (reference sequence). CDR3 sequence (DNA): TGTGCCAGCAGCCCTGGGGGGGACTCCTATAATTCACCCCCCCACTTT. Translation: CASSPGGDSYNSPPHF.

This clonotype has a count of ten or more. V is TRBV11-2 and J is TRBJ1-2; TRBD1 might be the D (5 bases). Looked up from germline, CDR1 is SGHAT and CDR2 is FQNNGV. This CDR3 region has 16 residues. V was cut by 5 bases and J by 6 bases, with 22 bases left in between. Written as DNA, the CDR3 is TGTGCCAGCAGCCCCGGACGGGACCGCGACTCCCATGGCTACACCTTC. This gives the protein CASSPGRDRDSHGYTF.

This clonotype has only a few counts. This chain links TRBV6-1 with TRBJ2-5, with 12 bases that match TRBD2. With V trimmed by 2 bases and J by 7 bases, 5 bases remained unmatched. Germline V gene sequence: CDR1 MNHNS, CDR2 SASEGT. The CDR3 sequence is 15 residues long. CDR3 residues: CASSELAGGPGTQYF. The CDR3 DNA follows: TGTGCCAGCAGTGAACTAGCGGGGGGGCCGGGGACCCAGTACTTC.

This chain connects TRBV20-1 to TRBJ2-7; 8 bases line up with TRBD2. The CDR3 is 15 amino acids. With V trimmed by 3 bases and J by 5 bases, 12 bases remained unmatched. The germline gives CDR1 DFQATT, CDR2 SNEGSKA (reference sequence). CDR3: CSARAPLAGLNEQYF. Written as DNA, the CDR3 is TGCAGTGCTAGGGCCCCGTTAGCGGGGTTAAACGAGCAGTACTTC.

This clonotype was seen a handful of times. The V call is TRBV7-9, the J call TRBJ1-2, with a weak D call TRBD1 (5 bases). CDR1 is SEHNR, CDR2 FQNEAQ, per germline (reference sequence). V lost 4 bases, J lost 7 bases, and 13 bases lay in between. CDR3 length: 13 amino acids. The chain's CDR3 is CASSSPGGVGYTF. The CDR3 region has the DNA TGTGCCAGCAGCTCCCCCGGGGGTGTTGGCTACACCTTC.

This clonotype was detected many times. The chain has TRBV12-3 or TRBV12-4 and TRBJ2-7, with D tentatively TRBD2 (5 bases). The length of the CDR3 is 14 residues. The V end lost 6 bases, the J end lost 0 bases, and 12 bases lay between the germline ends. CDR3 coding DNA: TGTGCCAGCAGCAGGACTTATAGCTCCTACGAGCAGTACTTC. Encoded protein: CASSRTYSSYEQYF.

This clonotype was recorded at least ten times. Written as DNA, the CDR3 is TGCAGTACCCTAACCTTCGAGACACTACCCTTTCCCACCTTC. Encoded protein: CSTLTFETLPFPTF. J is TRBJ1-2 and V is TRBV20-1; D not resolved. Trimming stripped 8 bases from V and 13 bases from J, with 29 bases between. Germline values: CDR1 DFQATT, CDR2 SNEGSKA (reference sequence). CDR3 size: 14 residues.